This TCR beta chain was recovered during a study of T cells after yellow fever vaccination. General study points: Weaker overall, the secondary response nonetheless peaked faster (day 5 versus 15).

This CDR3 is built from 15 residues. V was cut by 0 bases and J by 5 bases, with 15 bases left in between. Germline-derived CDR1 and CDR2 are SGHRS and YFSETQ. Note on this clonotype: Its specificity is not known.

TCRdb reprocessed the 5' RACE reads with MiXCR, giving one entry per CDR3 protein. The data hold 350,000 to 450,000 distinct CDR3 sequences, with around 19% observed a single time. The TCR originated in a man aged 18 to 30 who received the YFV17D yellow fever vaccine. The chain links TRBV5-1 to TRBJ2-7; TRBD2 might be the D (5 bases). The starting material was PBMCs, obtained before the yellow fever booster vaccination. The CDR3 sequence is CASSLAFGERDEQYF. Written as DNA, the CDR3 is TGCGCCAGCAGCTTGGCCTTCGGGGAGCGCGACGAGCAGTACTTC.